The sequence of this T cell receptor (beta chain) was determined in a study of post-analysis software for immune sequencing data. Germline V lookup: CDR1 SGHRS, CDR2 YFSETQ. Between the trimmed V and J ends, which lost 4 bases and 4 bases, there was a span of 9 bases. The CDR3 runs 13 residues. General study results and limits: TRBV5-6, TRBV5-1 and TRBV20-1 belonged to a set of a handful of TRBV segments that were more frequent in patients than controls.

TCR beta cDNA libraries included unique molecular identifiers. TCRdb re-derived calls from the PCR reads in MiXCR, one entry per CDR3 protein. The data show roughly 800,000 distinct CDR3 sequences, with approximately 53% seen just once and 4% to 5.5% held by the top ten. Worth noting for this clonotype: The antigen is unknown.

The clonotype originates from a girl aged 10 to 17 with multiple sclerosis. Sequencing was done on a sample of blood. The chain joins TRBV5-1 to TRBJ2-1; D unresolved. The CDR3 DNA is TGCGCCAGCAGCGTGCGGCCGTACAATGAGCAGTTCTTC. Protein sequence: CASSVRPYNEQFF.